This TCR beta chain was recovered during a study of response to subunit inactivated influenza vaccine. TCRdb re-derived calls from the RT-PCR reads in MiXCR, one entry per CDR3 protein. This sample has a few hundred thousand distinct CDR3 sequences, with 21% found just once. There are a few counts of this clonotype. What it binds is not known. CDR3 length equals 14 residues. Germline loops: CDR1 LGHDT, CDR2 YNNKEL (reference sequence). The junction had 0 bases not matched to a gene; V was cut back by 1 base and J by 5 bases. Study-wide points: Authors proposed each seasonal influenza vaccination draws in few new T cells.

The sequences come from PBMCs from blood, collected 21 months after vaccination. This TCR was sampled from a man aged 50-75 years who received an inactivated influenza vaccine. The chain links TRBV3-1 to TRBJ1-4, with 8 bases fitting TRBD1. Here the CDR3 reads CASSQGTGNEKLFF. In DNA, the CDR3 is TGTGCCAGCAGCCAAGGGACAGGGAATGAAAAACTGTTTTTT.